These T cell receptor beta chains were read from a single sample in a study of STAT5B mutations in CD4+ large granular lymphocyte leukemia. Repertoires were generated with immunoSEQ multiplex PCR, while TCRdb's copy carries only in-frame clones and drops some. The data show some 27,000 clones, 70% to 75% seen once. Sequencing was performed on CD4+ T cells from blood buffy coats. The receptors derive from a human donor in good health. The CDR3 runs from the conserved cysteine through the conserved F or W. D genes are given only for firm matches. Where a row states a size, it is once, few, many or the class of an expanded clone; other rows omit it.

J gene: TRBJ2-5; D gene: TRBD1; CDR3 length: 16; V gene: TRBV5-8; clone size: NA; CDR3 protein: CASSGGTGGLQETQYF; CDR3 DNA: TGTGCCAGCAGCGGGGGGACAGGGGGACTCCAAGAGACCCAGTACTTC
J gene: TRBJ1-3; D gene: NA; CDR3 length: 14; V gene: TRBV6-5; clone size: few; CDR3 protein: CASSRTVSGNTIYF; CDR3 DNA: TGTGCCAGCAGTCGGACAGTCTCTGGAAACACCATATATTTT
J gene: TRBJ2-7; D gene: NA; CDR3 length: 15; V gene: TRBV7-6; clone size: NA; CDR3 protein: CASSLGGTAINEQYF; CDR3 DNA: TGTGCCAGCAGCTTAGGGGGTACAGCTATCAACGAGCAGTACTTC
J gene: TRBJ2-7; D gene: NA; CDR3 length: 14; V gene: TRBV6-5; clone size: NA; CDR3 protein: CASSRLGTPYEQYF; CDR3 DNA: TGTGCCAGCAGTAGGCTAGGAACACCCTACGAGCAGTACTTC
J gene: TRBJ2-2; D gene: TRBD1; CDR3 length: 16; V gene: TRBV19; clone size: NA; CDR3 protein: CASSNPGTGGTGELFF; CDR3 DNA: TGTGCCAGTAGTAATCCCGGGACAGGGGGGACCGGGGAGCTGTTTTTT
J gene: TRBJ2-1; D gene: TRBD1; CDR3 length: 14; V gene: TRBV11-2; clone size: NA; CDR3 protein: CASSARTGRSEQFF; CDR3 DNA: TGTGCCAGCAGCGCACGGACAGGGAGAAGTGAGCAGTTCTTC
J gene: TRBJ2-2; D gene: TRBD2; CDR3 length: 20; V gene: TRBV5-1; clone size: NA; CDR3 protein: CASSPPLGTSGSRNTGELFF; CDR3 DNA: TGCGCCAGCAGCCCACCCCTGGGGACTAGCGGGAGCCGGAACACCGGGGAGCTGTTTTTT
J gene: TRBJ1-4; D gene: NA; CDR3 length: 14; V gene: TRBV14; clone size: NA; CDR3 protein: CASSTLPWGEKLFF; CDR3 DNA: TGTGCCAGCAGTACTCTGCCATGGGGTGAAAAACTGTTTTTT
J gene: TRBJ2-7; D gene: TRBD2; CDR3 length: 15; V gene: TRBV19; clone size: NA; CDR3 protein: CASSPGAGGSYEQYF; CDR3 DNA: TGTGCCAGTAGCCCCGGAGCGGGAGGGAGCTACGAGCAGTACTTC
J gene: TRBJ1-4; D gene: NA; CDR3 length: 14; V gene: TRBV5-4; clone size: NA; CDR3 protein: CASSLGVRGEKLFF; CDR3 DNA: TGTGCCAGCAGCTTGGGAGTGAGGGGTGAAAAACTGTTTTTT
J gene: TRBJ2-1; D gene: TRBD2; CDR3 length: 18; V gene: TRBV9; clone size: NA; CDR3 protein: CASSITSGSNPKDNEQFF; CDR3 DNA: TGTGCCAGCAGCATAACTAGCGGGAGCAACCCGAAGGACAATGAGCAGTTCTTC
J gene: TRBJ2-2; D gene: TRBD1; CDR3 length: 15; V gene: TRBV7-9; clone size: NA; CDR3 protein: CASSPGTGVSGELFF; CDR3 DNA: TGTGCCAGCAGCCCCGGGACAGGGGTTTCCGGGGAGCTGTTTTTT
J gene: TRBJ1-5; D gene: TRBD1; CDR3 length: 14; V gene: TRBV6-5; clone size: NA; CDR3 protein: CATNDRGDNQPQHF; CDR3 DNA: TGTGCCACTAACGACAGGGGTGACAATCAGCCCCAGCATTTT
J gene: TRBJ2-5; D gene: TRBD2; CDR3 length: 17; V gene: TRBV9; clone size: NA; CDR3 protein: CASSHRGSGAGGETQYF; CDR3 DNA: TGTGCCAGCAGTCATAGGGGTTCGGGAGCGGGAGGGGAGACCCAGTACTTC
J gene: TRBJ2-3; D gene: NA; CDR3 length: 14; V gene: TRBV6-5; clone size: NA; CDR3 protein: CASSRGINADTQYF; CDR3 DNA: TGTGCCAGCTCCCGAGGCATAAATGCAGATACGCAGTATTTT
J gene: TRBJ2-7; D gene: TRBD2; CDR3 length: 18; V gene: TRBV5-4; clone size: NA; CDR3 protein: CASSLQVNLAGASYEQYF; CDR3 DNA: TGTGCCAGCAGCTTACAAGTCAACCTAGCGGGAGCTTCCTACGAGCAGTACTTC
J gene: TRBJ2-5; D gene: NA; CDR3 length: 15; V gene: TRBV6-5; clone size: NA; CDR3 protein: CASSYSGGTQETQYF; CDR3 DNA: TGTGCCAGCAGTTACTCAGGTGGCACCCAAGAGACCCAGTACTTC
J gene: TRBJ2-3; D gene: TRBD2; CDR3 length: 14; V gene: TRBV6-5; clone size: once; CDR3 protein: CASSYPGLAGGWYF; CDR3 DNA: TGTGCCAGCAGTTACCCAGGACTAGCGGGTGGGTGGTATTTT
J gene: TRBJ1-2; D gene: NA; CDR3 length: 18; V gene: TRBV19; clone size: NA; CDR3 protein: CASSVRGGGVPSNYGYTF; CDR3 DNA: TGTGCCAGTAGTGTACGGGGGGGAGGGGTCCCTTCTAACTATGGCTACACCTTC
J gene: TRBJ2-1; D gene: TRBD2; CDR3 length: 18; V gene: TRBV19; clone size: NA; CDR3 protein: CASSTRTSGGSSYNEQFF; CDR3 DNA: TGTGCCAGTAGTACCCGGACTAGCGGAGGAAGCTCCTACAATGAGCAGTTCTTC
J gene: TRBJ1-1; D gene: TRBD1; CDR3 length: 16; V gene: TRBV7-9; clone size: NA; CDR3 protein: CASSPAGGTGGTEAFF; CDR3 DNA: TGTGCCAGCAGCCCTGCTGGGGGGACAGGGGGTACTGAAGCTTTCTTT
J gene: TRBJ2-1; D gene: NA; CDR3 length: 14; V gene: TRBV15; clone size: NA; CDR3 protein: CATSGPLAINEQFF; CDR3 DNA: TGTGCCACCAGCGGACCTCTAGCAATCAATGAGCAGTTCTTC
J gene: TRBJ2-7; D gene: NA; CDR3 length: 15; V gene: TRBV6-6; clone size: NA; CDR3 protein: CASRRQDWSSYEQYF; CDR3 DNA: TGTGCCAGCAGACGACAGGACTGGAGCTCCTACGAGCAGTACTTC
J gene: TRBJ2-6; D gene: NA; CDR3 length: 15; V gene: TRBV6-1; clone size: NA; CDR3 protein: CASSATDSGANVLTF; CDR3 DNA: TGTGCCAGCAGTGCGACAGACTCTGGGGCCAACGTCCTGACTTTC
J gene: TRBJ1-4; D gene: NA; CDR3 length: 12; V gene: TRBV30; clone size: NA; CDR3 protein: CACNLVGEKLFF; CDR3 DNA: TGTGCCTGCAACTTGGTGGGTGAAAAACTGTTTTTT
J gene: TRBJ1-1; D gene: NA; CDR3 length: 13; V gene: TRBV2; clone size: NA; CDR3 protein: CASSVQGNTEAFF; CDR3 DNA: TGTGCCAGCAGTGTTCAGGGGAACACTGAAGCTTTCTTT
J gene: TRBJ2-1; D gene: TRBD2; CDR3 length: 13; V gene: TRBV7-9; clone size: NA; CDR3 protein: CASSLVAGGPQFF; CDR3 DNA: TGTGCCAGCAGTCTAGTAGCGGGAGGGCCACAGTTCTTC
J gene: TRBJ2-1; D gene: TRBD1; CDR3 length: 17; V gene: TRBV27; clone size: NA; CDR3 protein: CASSSPFGDRDYNEQFF; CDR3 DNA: TGTGCCAGCAGTTCCCCCTTCGGGGACAGGGATTACAATGAGCAGTTCTTC
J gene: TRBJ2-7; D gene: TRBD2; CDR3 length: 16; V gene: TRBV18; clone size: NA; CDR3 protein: CASSPLTSGRGNEQYF; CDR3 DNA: TGTGCCAGCTCACCATTGACTAGCGGGAGAGGGAACGAGCAGTACTTC
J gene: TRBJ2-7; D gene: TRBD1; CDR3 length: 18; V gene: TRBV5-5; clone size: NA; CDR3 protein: CASSSVWEPGQPPRGQYF; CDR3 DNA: TGTGCCAGCAGCTCGGTGTGGGAACCGGGACAGCCTCCGAGGGGGCAGTACTTC
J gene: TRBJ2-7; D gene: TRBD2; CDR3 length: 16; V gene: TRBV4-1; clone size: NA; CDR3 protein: CASSSRTSGGSYEQYF; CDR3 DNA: TGCGCCAGCAGCTCGCGGACTAGCGGAGGCTCCTACGAGCAGTACTTC
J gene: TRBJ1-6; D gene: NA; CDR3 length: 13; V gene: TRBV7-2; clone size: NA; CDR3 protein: CASSSEQYSPLHF; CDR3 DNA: TGTGCCAGCAGCTCCGAACAGTATTCACCCCTCCACTTT
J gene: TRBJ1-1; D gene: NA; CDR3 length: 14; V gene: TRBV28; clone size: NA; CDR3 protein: CASSLLGVNTEAFF; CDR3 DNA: TGTGCCAGCAGTTTGTTGGGGGTGAACACTGAAGCTTTCTTT
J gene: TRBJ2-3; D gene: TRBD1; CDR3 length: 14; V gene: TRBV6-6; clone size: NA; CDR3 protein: CASNPGQRWDTQYF; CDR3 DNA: TGTGCCAGCAACCCGGGACAGCGATGGGATACGCAGTATTTT
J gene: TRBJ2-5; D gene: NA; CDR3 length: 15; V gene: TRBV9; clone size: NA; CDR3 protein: CANTMEGEGEETQYF; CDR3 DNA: TGTGCCAACACCATGGAGGGAGAGGGAGAAGAGACCCAGTACTTC
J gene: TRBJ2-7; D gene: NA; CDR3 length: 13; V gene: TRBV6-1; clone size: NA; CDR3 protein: CASSGAGHYEQYF; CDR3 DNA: TGTGCCAGCAGTGGTGCGGGCCACTACGAGCAGTACTTC
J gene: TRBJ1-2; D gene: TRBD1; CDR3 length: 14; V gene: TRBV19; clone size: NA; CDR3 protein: CASTFTGEHYGYTF; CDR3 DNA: TGTGCCAGTACTTTCACAGGGGAACACTATGGCTACACCTTC
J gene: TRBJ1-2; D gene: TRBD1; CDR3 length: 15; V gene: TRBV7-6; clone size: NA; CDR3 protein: CASSPRRDRGYGYTF; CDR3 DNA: TGTGCCAGCAGCCCCCGACGCGACAGGGGTTATGGCTACACCTTC
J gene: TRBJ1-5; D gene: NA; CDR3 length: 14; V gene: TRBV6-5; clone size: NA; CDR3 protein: CASRNKGSNQPQHF; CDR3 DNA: TGTGCCAGCAGAAACAAGGGTAGCAATCAGCCCCAGCATTTT
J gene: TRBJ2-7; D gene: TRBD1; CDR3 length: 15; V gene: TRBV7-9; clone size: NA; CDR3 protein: CASSLTGTGTYEQYF; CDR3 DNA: TGTGCCAGCAGTTTAACCGGGACAGGGACCTACGAGCAGTACTTC
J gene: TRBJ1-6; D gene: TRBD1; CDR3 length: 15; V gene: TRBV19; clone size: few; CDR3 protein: CASRKGTVDNSPLHF; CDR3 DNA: TGTGCCAGTAGGAAAGGGACAGTTGATAATTCACCCCTCCACTTT
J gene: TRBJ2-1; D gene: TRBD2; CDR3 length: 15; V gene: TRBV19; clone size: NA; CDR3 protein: CASSMSSGSHNEQFF; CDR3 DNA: TGTGCCAGTAGTATGTCTAGCGGGAGTCACAATGAGCAGTTCTTC
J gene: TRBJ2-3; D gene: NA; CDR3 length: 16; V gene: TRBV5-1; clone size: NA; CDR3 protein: CASSFLDSSSTDTQYF; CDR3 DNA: TGCGCCAGCAGCTTCCTGGACAGCTCTAGCACAGATACGCAGTATTTT
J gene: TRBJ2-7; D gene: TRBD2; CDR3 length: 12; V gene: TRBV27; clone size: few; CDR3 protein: CASRSGTYEQYF; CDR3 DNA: TGTGCCAGCAGAAGCGGGACTTACGAGCAGTACTTC
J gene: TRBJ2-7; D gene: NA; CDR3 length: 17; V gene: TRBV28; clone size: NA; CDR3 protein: CASSPKTRGDLSYEQYF; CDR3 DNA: TGTGCCAGCAGTCCCAAGACCCGAGGCGATCTCTCCTACGAGCAGTACTTC
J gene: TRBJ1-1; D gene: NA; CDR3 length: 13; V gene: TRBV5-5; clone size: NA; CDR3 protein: CASTQSMNTEAFF; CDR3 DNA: TGTGCCAGCACCCAGTCCATGAACACTGAAGCTTTCTTT
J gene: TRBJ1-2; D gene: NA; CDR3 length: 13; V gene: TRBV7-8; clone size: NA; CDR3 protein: CASSQDGRYGYTF; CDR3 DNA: TGTGCCAGCAGCCAGGACGGCCGCTATGGCTACACCTTC
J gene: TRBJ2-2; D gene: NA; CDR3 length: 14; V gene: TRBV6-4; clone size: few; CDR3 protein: CASSDYLNTGELFF; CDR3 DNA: TGTGCCAGCAGTGACTATCTTAACACCGGGGAGCTGTTTTTT
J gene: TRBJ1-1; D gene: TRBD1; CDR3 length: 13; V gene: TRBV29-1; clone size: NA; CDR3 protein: CSVRTGGMTEAFF; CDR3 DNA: TGCAGCGTGCGGACAGGGGGCATGACTGAAGCTTTCTTT
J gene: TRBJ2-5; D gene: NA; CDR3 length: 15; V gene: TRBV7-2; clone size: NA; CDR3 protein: CASSPFGQRQETQYF; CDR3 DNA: TGTGCCAGCAGCCCATTTGGACAGAGACAAGAGACCCAGTACTTC
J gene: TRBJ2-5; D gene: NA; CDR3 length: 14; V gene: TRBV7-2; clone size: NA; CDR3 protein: CASSSDTGIETQYF; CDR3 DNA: TGTGCCAGCAGCTCCGACACCGGTATCGAGACCCAGTACTTC
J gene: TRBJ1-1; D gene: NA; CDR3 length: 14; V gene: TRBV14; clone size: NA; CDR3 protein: CASEAGARNTEAFF; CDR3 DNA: TGTGCCAGCGAGGCGGGGGCGAGGAACACTGAAGCTTTCTTT
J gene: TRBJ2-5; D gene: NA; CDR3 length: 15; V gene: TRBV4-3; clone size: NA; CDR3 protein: CASSRVYRVSETQYF; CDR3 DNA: TGCGCCAGCAGCCGAGTATACAGGGTTTCCGAGACCCAGTACTTC
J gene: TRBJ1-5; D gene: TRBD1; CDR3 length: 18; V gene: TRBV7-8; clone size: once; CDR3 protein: CASSLGGTGILSNQPQHF; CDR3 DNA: TGTGCCAGCAGCTTAGGGGGGACAGGAATTCTTAGCAATCAGCCCCAGCATTTT
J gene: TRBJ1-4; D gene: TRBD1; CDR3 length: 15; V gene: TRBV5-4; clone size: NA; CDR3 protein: CASSGDRFNNEKLFF; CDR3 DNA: TGTGCCAGCAGCGGGGACAGATTTAATAATGAAAAACTGTTTTTT